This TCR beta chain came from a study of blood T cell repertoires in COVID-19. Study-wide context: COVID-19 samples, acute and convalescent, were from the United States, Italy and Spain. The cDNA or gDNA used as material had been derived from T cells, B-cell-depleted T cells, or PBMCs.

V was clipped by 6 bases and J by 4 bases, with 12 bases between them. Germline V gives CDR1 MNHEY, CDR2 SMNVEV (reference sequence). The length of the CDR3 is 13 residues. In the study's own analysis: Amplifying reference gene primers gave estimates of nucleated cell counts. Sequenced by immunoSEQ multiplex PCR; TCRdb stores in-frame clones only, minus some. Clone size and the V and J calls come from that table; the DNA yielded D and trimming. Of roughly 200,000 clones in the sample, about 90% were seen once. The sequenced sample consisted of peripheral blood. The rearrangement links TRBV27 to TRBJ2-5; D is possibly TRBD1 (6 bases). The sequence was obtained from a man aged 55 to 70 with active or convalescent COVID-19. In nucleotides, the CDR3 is TGTGCCAGCAGAGTAAGGGGGTCAGAGACCCAGTACTTC. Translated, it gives CASRVRGSETQYF.